This T cell receptor beta chain is drawn from a study of OX40 agonist ivuxolimab in advanced cancers. About the study as a whole: Ivuxolimab was a fully human IgG2 agonistic monoclonal antibody targeting the costimulatory receptor OX40 (CD134). Partial responses were achieved by three dose-escalation patients, of whom one had hepatocellular carcinoma and two had cutaneous melanoma. Patients were allowed to have had prior anti-PD-1, anti-PD-L1 or anti-CTLA-4 therapy, and about 40% of the dose-escalation patients had been treated with checkpoint inhibitors. Intravenous ivuxolimab was administered to patients every 2 weeks at six dose levels: 0.01, 0.1, 0.3, 1.5, 3 and 10 mg/kg. Of the 50 or so patients in dose escalation, about 20 had hepatocellular carcinoma, approximately 15 had melanoma, 9 had renal cell carcinoma and 9 had head and neck cancer. The dose-escalation cohort was roughly 83% male with a mean age of roughly 62 years, ranging from roughly 20 to 80. Peripheral TCRbeta sequencing was intended to test whether TCR sequence diversity was altered and clonal T-cell expansion was caused by ivuxolimab. The paper covers the monotherapy dose-escalation part of the phase I ivuxolimab trial, which included N = 52 patients. Broader findings and caveats from the paper: After ivuxolimab, more expanded clones were found on average in CD8+ T cells than in CD4+ T cells. Clonal expansion of both CD4+ and CD8+ blood T cells was observed from baseline to week 6 at doses 0.1 to 3.0 mg/kg. Low levels of normalized T-cell clonal expansion were also seen in some nonresponding patients. The antigen specificity of the clonally expanded peripheral T cells was not determined. Partial responders in the 0.1-3.0 mg/kg groups had among the lowest normalized peripheral clonal expansion, especially among CD8+ T cells.

Genomic DNA was extracted from sorted cells for sequencing of the TCRbeta CDR3 region. TCRbeta CDR3 regions were sequenced using the immunoSEQ Assay. Here the immuneACCESS table is served through TCRdb, limited to in-frame sequences with V and J called. Missing clones are a known gap in these copies; in checked studies unresolved V genes cover under half, and the rest lacks a known reason. This sample holds about 82,000 clones; 70% to 90% were observed only once. The biggest ten clones account for 5.5% to 7.5% of the sample. This clone was found a few times. Its specific antigen is unknown. No much larger clone exists at a distance of one base, and base qualities are not known. The trial excluded patients who had a history of autoimmune disease or who were on systemic immunosuppression. Peripheral blood for TCR sequencing was drawn from every dose cohort at baseline, at cycle 4 day 1 and at cycle 7 day 1. The samples were taken from a phase I, first-in-human, multicenter, open-label dose-escalation trial of ivuxolimab. Adults with locally advanced or metastatic melanoma, renal cell, hepatocellular, or head and neck squamous cell carcinoma were enrolled in the trial. Before TCR sequencing, CD4+ T cells and CD8+ T cells from peripheral blood were sorted into separate populations.

Trimming removed 0 bases from V and 2 bases from J, leaving 12 bases between the germline ends. Taken from cysteine to phenylalanine, the CDR3 has 15 residues. Only the CDR3 DNA stays, 45 bases, in frame from base 1. CDR1 and CDR2, per the germline V gene, are SGDLS and YYNGEE. Sequences were derived from CD4+ or CD8+ T cells sorted from blood, sampled in a trial of the OX40 agonist ivuxolimab. The source is an adult with an advanced solid tumor such as melanoma, head and neck, liver or kidney cancer. The rearranged segments are TRBV9 and TRBJ2-7; matching of 6 bases hints at TRBD1 as the D gene. The CDR3 loop reads CASSVGGTNTYEQYF. The DNA sequence reads TGTGCCAGCAGCGTAGGAGGGACAAACACCTACGAGCAGTACTTC.